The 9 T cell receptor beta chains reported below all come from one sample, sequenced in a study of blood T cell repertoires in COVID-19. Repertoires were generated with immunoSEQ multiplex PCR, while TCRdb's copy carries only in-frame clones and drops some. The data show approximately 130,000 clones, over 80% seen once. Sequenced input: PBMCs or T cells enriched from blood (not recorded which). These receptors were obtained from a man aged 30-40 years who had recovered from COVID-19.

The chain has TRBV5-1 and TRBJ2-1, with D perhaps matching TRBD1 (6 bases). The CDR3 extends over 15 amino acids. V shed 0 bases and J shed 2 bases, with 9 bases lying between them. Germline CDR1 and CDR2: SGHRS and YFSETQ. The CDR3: CASSLGQAAYNEQFF. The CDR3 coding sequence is TGCGCCAGCAGCTTGGGACAGGCTGCCTACAATGAGCAGTTCTTC.

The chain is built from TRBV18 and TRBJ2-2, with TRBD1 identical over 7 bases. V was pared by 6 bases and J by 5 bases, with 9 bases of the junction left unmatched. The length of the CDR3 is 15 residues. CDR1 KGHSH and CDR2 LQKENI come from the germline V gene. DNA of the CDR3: TGTGCCAGCTCCAGAGACAGGGAAAGGACCGGGGAGCTGTTTTTT. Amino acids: CASSRDRERTGELFF.

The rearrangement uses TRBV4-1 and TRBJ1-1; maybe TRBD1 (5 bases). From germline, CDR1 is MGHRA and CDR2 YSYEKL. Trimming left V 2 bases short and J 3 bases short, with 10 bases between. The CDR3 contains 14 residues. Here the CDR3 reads CASSQWKGYTEAFF. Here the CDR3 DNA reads TGCGCCAGCAGCCAATGGAAGGGGTACACTGAAGCTTTCTTT.

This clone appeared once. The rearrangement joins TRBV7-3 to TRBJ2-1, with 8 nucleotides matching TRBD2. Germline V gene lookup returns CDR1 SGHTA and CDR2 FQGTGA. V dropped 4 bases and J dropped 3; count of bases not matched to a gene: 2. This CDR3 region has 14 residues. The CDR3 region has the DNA TGTGCCAGCAGCTCCAGCGGGGGCTACAATGAGCAGTTCTTC. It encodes CASSSSGGYNEQFF. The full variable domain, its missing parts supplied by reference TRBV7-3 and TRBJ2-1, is GAGVSQTPSNKVTEKGKYVELRCDPISGHTALYWYRQSLGQGPEFLIYFQGTGAADDSGLPNDRFFAVRPEGSVSTLKIQRTERGDSAVYLCASSSSGGYNEQFFGPGTRLTVL.

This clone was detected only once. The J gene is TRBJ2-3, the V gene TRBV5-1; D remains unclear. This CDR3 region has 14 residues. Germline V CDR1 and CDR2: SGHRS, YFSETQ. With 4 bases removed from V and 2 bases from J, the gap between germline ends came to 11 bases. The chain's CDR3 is CASSQATDTDTQYF. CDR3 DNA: TGCGCCAGCAGCCAAGCGACGGACACAGATACGCAGTATTTT.

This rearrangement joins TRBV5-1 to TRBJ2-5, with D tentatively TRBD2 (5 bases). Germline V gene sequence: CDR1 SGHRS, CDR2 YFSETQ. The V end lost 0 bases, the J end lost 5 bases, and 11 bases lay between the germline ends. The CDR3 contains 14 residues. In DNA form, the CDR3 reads TGCGCCAGCAGCTTGGAGTCTAGCCGGGAGACCCAGTACTTC. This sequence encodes CASSLESSRETQYF. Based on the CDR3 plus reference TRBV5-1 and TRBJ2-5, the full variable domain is KAGVTQTPRYLIKTRGQQVTLSCSPISGHRSVSWYQQTPGQGLQFLFEYFSETQRNKGNFPGRFSGRQFSNSRSEMNVSTLELGDSALYLCASSLESSRETQYFGPGTRLLVL.

The CDR3 nucleotides read TGTGCCAGTAGTCCAAGAGCGGGTAGCTCCTACGAGCAGTACTTC. Its translation is CASSPRAGSSYEQYF. The gene calls are TRBV19 and TRBJ2-7; the D gene is possibly TRBD2 (6 bases). CDR1 and CDR2 from the germline V gene are LNHDA and SQIVND (reference sequence). V was shortened by 5 bases and J by 0 bases, with 14 bases between the two germline ends. This CDR3 has 15 amino acids. The full variable domain, with the rest looked up from reference TRBV19 and TRBJ2-7, is DGGITQSPKYLFRKEGQNVTLSCEQNLNHDAMYWYRQDPGQGLRLIYYSQIVNDFQKGDIAEGYSVSREKKESFPLTVTSAQKNPTAFYLCASSPRAGSSYEQYFGPGTRLTVT.

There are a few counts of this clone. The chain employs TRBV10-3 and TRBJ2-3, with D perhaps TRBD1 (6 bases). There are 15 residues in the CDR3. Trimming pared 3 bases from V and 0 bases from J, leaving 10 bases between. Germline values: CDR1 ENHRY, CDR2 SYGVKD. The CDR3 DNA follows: TGTGCCATCAGTGAACCGGGACACAGCACAGATACGCAGTATTTT. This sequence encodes CAISEPGHSTDTQYF.

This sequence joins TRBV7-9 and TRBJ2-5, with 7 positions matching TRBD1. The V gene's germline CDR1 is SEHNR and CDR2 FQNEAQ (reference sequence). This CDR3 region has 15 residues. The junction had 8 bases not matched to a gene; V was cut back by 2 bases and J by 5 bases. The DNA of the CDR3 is TGTGCCAGCAGCTTACTTCAGGGGGAGATCGAGACCCAGTACTTC. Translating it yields CASSLLQGEIETQYF. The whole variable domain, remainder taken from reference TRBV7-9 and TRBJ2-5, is DTGVSQNPRHKITKRGQNVTFRCDPISEHNRLYWYRQTLGQGPEFLTYFQNEAQLEKSRLLSDRFSAERPKGSFSTLEIQRTEQGDSAMYLCASSLLQGEIETQYFGPGTRLLVL.